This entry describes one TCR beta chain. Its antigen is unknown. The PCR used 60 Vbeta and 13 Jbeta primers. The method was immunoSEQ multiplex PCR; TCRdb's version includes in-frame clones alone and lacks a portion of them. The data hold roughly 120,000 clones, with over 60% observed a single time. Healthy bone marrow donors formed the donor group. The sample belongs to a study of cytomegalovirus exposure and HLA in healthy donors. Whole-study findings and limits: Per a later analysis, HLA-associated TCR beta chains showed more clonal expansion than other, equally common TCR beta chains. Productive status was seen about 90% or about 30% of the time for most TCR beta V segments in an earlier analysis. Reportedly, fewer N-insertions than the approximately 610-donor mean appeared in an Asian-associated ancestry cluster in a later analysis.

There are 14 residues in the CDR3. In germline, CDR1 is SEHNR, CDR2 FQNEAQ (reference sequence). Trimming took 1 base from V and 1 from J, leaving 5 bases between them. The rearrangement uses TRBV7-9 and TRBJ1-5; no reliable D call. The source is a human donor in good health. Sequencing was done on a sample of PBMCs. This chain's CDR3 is CASSLGHSNQPQHF. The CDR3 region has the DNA TGTGCCAGCAGCTTAGGACACAGCAATCAGCCCCAGCATTTT. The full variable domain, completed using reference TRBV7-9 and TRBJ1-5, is DTGVSQNPRHKITKRGQNVTFRCDPISEHNRLYWYRQTLGQGPEFLTYFQNEAQLEKSRLLSDRFSAERPKGSFSTLEIQRTEQGDSAMYLCASSLGHSNQPQHFGDGTRLSIL.